The 13 T cell receptor beta chains given below trace back to one sample, sequenced in a study of blood T cell repertoires in COVID-19. TCRdb keeps only in-frame clones here, not all; method: immunoSEQ multiplex PCR. The sample includes hundreds of thousands of clones, approximately 84% of them seen just once. Sequencing was performed on peripheral blood. The receptors come from an elderly woman with acute or convalescent COVID-19.

The chain uses TRBV11-2 and TRBJ2-1; D is perhaps TRBD2 (5 bases). The CDR3 contains 13 residues. Germline CDR1 is SGHAT and CDR2 is FQNNGV. Trimming cost V 5 bases and J 7 bases, with 12 bases left between them. Written as DNA, the CDR3 is TGTGCCAGCAGCCCTAGCTGGGGAAATGAGCAGTTCTTC. This sequence encodes CASSPSWGNEQFF.

This sequence joins TRBV20-1 and TRBJ1-1; the D gene is possibly TRBD1 (5 bases). V was clipped by 5 bases and J by 1 base, with 5 bases between them. The CDR3 is 11 amino acids. Germline CDR1 DFQATT, CDR2 SNEGSKA (reference sequence). The CDR3 spells CSAGQNTEAFF. The CDR3 nucleotides are TGCAGTGCTGGACAGAACACTGAAGCTTTCTTT.

This chain links TRBV5-1 with TRBJ2-7; maybe TRBD2 (6 bases). Germline V lookup: CDR1 SGHRS, CDR2 YFSETQ. This CDR3 is built from 15 residues. The V end lost 0 bases, the J end lost 3 bases, and 13 bases lay between the germline ends. CDR3 in DNA: TGCGCCAGCAGCTTGGCCGTGGGAGGTCTCTACGAGCAGTACTTC. Translation gives CASSLAVGGLYEQYF.

The chain recombines TRBV21-1 with TRBJ1-2. TRBV21-1 is a listed pseudogene. The CDR3 is 12 amino acids. The CDR3, as DNA: TGTGCCAGCTTAAAGTACTGCTATGGCTACACCTTC. The encoded protein is CASLKYCYGYTF.

The chain recombines TRBV7-8 with TRBJ2-3; D remains unclear. V lost 1 base, J lost 8 bases, and 13 bases lay in between. Germline lookup yields CDR1 SGHVS and CDR2 FQNEAQ. The CDR3 spans 14 residues. The CDR3 DNA reads TGTGCCAGCAGCTTAGAAGTTACTATGGCTACGCAGTATTTT. It yields the protein CASSLEVTMATQYF.

The sample holds a few counts of this clone. V is TRBV9 and J is TRBJ2-2, with 7 bases identical to TRBD2. The V gene end was trimmed by 0 bases and the J gene end by 1 base; junction bases not matched to a gene: 3. Germline loops: CDR1 SGDLS, CDR2 YYNGEE. The CDR3 covers 16 residues. The CDR3 nucleotides read TGTGCCAGCAGCGTAGGGAGCGGGGTGAACACCGGGGAGCTGTTTTTT. This translates into CASSVGSGVNTGELFF.

This chain joins TRBV19 and TRBJ2-1; D is possibly TRBD2 (6 bases). The CDR3 covers 18 residues. The ends were cut back, 4 bases at V and 4 bases at J, with 23 bases in the middle. Per germline, CDR1 LNHDA and CDR2 SQIVND (reference sequence). The CDR3 nucleotides are TGTGCCAGTAGTACCCCCTGGAGGGGTAACTTGGTATACAATGAGCAGTTCTTC. Its protein product is CASSTPWRGNLVYNEQFF.

The chain has TRBV19 and TRBJ1-5, with a tentative D call TRBD1 (5 bases). V lost 4 bases, J lost 2 bases, and 15 bases lay in between. In germline, CDR1 is LNHDA, CDR2 SQIVND (reference sequence). This CDR3 spans 16 amino acids. CDR3 sequence: CASSTLERGRNQPQHF. DNA of the CDR3: TGTGCCAGTAGTACCCTCGAGCGGGGACGCAATCAGCCCCAGCATTTT.

The chain combines TRBV6-5 with TRBJ1-1; 8 bases fit TRBD1. V dropped 8 bases and J dropped 5; count of bases not matched to a gene: 10. The CDR3 covers 14 residues. The V gene's germline CDR1 is MNHEY and CDR2 SVGAGI. The CDR3 reads CASRPNRQGTEAFF. The CDR3 region has the DNA TGTGCCAGCCGTCCAAACCGACAGGGGACTGAAGCTTTCTTT.

The chain couples TRBV28 to TRBJ2-2; D ambiguous. Trimming took off 4 bases at V and 0 bases at J, with 9 bases between the two ends. Germline-derived CDR1 and CDR2 are MDHEN and SYDVKM. This CDR3 region has 15 residues. The CDR3 nucleotides are TGTGCCAGCAGTTCGGGTGAGACGAACACCGGGGAGCTGTTTTTT. Translating it yields CASSSGETNTGELFF.

This chain uses TRBV6-6 with TRBJ2-5; TRBD2 matches at 9 bases. The junction had 10 bases not matched to a gene; V was cut back by 7 bases and J by 7 bases. CDR3 length equals 14 residues. Germline V gene sequence: CDR1 MNHNY, CDR2 SVGAGI (reference sequence). This CDR3 reads CASTLAGRRGTQYF. Written as DNA, the CDR3 is TGTGCCAGCACCCTAGCGGGGAGGCGGGGGACCCAGTACTTC.

This chain links TRBV11-1 with TRBJ2-5, with 7 bases that match TRBD1. This CDR3 comprises 14 residues. Germline CDR1 and CDR2: SGHAT and FQDESV (reference sequence). The trim removed 5 bases at V and 4 bases at J, leaving 7 bases unmatched. The CDR3 DNA sequence: TGTGCCAGCAGCCGGGACAGCCCAAGAGAGACCCAGTACTTC. It encodes CASSRDSPRETQYF. The complete variable domain, with remaining parts taken from reference TRBV11-1 and TRBJ2-5, reads EAEVAQSPRYKITEKSQAVAFWCDPISGHATLYWYRQILGQGPELLVQFQDESVVDDSQLPKDRFSAERLKGVDSTLKIQPAELGDSAMYLCASSRDSPRETQYFGPGTRLLVL.

The V and J genes are TRBV5-1 and TRBJ2-3; no firm D call. CDR1 is SGHRS, CDR2 YFSETQ, per germline. The CDR3 contains 12 residues. The V end lost 4 bases, the J end lost 2 bases, and 5 bases lay between the germline ends. The CDR3 DNA sequence: TGCGCCAGCAGCCGGTCCACAGATACGCAGTATTTT. Translating it yields CASSRSTDTQYF. Complete variable domain (other parts from reference TRBV5-1 and TRBJ2-3): KAGVTQTPRYLIKTRGQQVTLSCSPISGHRSVSWYQQTPGQGLQFLFEYFSETQRNKGNFPGRFSGRQFSNSRSEMNVSTLELGDSALYLCASSRSTDTQYFGPGTRLTVL.